The following is a TCR beta chain sequence with its context. A read error may account for a junction end that differs from germline. Original analysis: Reference gene primer amplification gave nucleated cell count estimates. TCRdb keeps only in-frame clones here, not all; method: immunoSEQ multiplex PCR. That table is the source of V, J and clone size, and D and trimming were worked out from the DNA. Of tens of thousands of clones in the sample, about four fifths are singletons; the top ten hold roughly 25%. This sample stems from a study of blood T cell repertoires in COVID-19. Germline V CDR1 and CDR2: SGHVS, FNYEAQ. The CDR3 is made up of 14 amino acids.

The TCR comes from a human donor in a cohort sampled during active COVID-19. V is TRBV7-6 and J is TRBJ2-5, with a weak D call TRBD2 (6 bases). The specimen was peripheral blood. Here the CDR3 reads CAGSLVGLQETQYF. The DNA for the CDR3 is TGTGCCGGCAGCTTAGTGGGACTCCAAGAGACCCAGTACTTC.